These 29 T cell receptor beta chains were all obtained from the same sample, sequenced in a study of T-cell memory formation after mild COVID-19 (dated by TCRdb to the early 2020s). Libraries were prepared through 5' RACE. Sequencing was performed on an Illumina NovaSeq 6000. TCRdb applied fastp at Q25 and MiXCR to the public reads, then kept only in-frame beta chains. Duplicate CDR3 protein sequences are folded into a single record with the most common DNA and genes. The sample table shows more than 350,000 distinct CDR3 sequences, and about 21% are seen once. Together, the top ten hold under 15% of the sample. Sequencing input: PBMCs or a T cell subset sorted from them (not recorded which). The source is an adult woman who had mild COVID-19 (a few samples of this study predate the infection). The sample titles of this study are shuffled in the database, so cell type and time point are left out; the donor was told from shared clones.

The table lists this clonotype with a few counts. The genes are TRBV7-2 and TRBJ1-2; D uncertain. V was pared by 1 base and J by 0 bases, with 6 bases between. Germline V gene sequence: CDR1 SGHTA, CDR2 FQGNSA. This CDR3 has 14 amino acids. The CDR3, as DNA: TGTGCCAGCAGCTTAGATGGGGCTAACTATGGCTACACCTTC. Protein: CASSLDGANYGYTF.

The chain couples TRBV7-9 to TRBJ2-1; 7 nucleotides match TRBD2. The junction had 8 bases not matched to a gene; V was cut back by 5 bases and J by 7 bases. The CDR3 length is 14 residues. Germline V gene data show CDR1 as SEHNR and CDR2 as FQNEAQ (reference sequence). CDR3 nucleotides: TGTGCCAGCAGCCAGAGCGTGGGAGGGAATGAGCAGTTCTTC. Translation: CASSQSVGGNEQFF.

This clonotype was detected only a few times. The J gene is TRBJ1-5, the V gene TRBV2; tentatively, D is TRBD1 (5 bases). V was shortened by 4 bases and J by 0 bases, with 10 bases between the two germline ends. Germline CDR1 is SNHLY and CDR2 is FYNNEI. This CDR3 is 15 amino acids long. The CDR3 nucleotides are TGTGCCAGCAGTGCAGGGAGATATAGCAATCAGCCCCAGCATTTT. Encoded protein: CASSAGRYSNQPQHF. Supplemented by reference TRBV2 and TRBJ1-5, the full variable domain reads EPEVTQTPSHQVTQMGQEVILRCVPISNHLYFYWYRQILGQKVEFLVSFYNNEISEKSEIFDDQFSVERPDGSNFTLKIRSTKLEDSAMYFCASSAGRYSNQPQHFGDGTRLSIL.

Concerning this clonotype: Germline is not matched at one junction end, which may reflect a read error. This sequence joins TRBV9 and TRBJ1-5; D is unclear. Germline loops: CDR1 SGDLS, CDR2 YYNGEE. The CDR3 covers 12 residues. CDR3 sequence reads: CASSVNDQTQHF. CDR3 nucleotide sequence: TGTGCCAGCAGCGTAAACGATCAGACCCAGCATTTT.

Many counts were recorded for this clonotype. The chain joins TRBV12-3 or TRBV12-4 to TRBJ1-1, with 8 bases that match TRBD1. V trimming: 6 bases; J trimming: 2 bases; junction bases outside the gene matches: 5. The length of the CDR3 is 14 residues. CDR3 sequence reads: CASRHDRGNTEAFF. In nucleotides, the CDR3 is TGTGCCAGCAGGCACGACAGGGGAAACACTGAAGCTTTCTTT.

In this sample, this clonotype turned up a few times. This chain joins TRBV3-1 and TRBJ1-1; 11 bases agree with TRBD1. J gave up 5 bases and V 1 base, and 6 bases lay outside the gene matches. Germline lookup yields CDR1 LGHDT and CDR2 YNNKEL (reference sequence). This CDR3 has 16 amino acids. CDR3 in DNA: TGTGCCAGCAGCCAAGTAGGGGGGACAGGGGGGACTGAAGCTTTCTTT. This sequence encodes CASSQVGGTGGTEAFF.

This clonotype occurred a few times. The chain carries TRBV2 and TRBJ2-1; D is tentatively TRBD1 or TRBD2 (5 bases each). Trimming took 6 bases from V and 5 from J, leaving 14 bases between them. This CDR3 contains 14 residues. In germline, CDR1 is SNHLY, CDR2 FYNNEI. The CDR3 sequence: CASRRGTSNNEQFF. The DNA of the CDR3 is TGTGCCAGCAGGAGGGGCACTAGTAACAATGAGCAGTTCTTC.

In DNA form, the CDR3 reads TGCAGCGTTGTTGCGGGAGGTTACTACAATGAGCAGTTCTTC. Translation gives CSVVAGGYYNEQFF. The genes are TRBV29-1 and TRBJ2-1; TRBD2 aligns across 8 bases. Looked up from germline, CDR1 is SQVTM and CDR2 is ANQGSEA. The CDR3 totals 14 residues. The trim removed 4 bases at V and 3 bases at J, leaving 5 bases unmatched.

CDR3 region: CASSSTQGVPTEAFF. CDR3 DNA: TGCGCCAGCAGCTCCACCCAAGGGGTGCCCACTGAAGCTTTCTTT. J is TRBJ1-1 and V is TRBV5-1; D perhaps matches TRBD1 (5 bases). The CDR3 spans 15 residues. Trimming removed 3 bases at V and 4 bases at J, with 16 bases between. Per germline, CDR1 SGHRS and CDR2 YFSETQ.

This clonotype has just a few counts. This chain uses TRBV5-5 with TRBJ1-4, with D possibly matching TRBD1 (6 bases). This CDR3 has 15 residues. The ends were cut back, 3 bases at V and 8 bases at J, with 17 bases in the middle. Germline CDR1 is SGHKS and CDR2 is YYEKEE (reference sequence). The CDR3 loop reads CASSSRAGAGEKLFF. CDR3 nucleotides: TGTGCCAGCAGCTCCCGGGCAGGGGCAGGCGAAAAACTGTTTTTT.

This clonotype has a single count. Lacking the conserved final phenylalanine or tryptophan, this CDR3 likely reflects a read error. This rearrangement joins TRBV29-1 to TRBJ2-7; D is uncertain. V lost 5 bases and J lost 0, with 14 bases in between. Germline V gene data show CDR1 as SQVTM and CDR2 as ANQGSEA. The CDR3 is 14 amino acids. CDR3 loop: CSVLGSISSYEQYL. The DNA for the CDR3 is TGCAGCGTTTTGGGTTCGATAAGCTCCTACGAGCAGTACTTG.

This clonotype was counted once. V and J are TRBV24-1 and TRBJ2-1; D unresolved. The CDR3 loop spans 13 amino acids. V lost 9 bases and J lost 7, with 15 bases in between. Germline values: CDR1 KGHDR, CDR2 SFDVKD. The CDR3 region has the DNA TGTGCCACCTCAGGTCTGGTGGGTAATGAGCAGTTCTTC. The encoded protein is CATSGLVGNEQFF.

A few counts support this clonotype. The CDR3 coding sequence is TGTGCCAGCAGTGAAGGTCGGGGGGCATTCGATACGCAGTATTTT. Translation gives CASSEGRGAFDTQYF. The chain employs TRBV2 and TRBJ2-3; D may be TRBD2 (7 bases). The CDR3 loop spans 15 amino acids. The germline V gene encodes CDR1 SNHLY and CDR2 FYNNEI. The V end was cut by 1 base, the J end by 6 bases, with 14 bases between.

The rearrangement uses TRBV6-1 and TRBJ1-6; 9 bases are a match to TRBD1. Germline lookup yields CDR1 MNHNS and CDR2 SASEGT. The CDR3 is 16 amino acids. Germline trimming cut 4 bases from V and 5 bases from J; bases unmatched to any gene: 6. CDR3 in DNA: TGTGCCAGCAGTGTTCGACAGGGGGTGGATAATTCACCCCTCCACTTT. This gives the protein CASSVRQGVDNSPLHF.

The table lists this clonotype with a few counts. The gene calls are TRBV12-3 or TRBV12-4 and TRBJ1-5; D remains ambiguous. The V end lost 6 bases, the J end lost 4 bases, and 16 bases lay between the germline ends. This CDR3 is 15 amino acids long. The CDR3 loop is CASRFSAGGNQPQHF. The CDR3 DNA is TGTGCCAGCAGATTTAGCGCGGGAGGAAATCAGCCCCAGCATTTT.

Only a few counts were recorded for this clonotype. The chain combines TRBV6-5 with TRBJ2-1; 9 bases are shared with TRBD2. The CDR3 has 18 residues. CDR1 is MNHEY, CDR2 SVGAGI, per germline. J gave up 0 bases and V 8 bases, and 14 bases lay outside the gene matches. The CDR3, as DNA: TGTGCCAGCGCGGGGTGGAGCGGGAGGACCAGCTCCTACAATGAGCAGTTCTTC. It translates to CASAGWSGRTSSYNEQFF.

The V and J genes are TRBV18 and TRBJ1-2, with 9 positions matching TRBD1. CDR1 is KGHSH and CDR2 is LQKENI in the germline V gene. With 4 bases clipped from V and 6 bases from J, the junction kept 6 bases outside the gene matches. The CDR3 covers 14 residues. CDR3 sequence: CASSREQGAHGYTF. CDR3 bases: TGTGCCAGCTCACGAGAACAGGGGGCCCATGGCTACACCTTC.

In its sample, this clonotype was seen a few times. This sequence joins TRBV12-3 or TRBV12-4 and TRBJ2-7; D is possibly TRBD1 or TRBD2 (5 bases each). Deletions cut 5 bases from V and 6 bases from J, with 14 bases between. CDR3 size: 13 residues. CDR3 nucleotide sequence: TGTGCCAGCAGTCAAGGGACGGCGGGCGAGCAGTACTTC. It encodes CASSQGTAGEQYF.

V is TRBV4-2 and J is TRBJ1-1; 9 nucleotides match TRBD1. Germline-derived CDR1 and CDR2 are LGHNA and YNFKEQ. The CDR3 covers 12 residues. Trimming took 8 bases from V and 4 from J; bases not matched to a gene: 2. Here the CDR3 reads CASEGQGTEAFF. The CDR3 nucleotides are TGTGCCAGCGAGGGACAGGGCACTGAAGCTTTCTTT.

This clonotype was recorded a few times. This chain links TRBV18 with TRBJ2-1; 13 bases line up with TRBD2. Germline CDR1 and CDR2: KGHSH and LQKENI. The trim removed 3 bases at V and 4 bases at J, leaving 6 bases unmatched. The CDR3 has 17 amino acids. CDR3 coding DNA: TGTGCCAGCTCACCCTTCGGACTAGCGGGGGAGTACAATGAGCAGTTCTTC. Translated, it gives CASSPFGLAGEYNEQFF.

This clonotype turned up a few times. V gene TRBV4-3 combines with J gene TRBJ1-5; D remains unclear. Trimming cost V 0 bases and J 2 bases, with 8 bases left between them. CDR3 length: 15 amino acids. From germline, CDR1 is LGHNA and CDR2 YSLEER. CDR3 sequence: CASSQDAQGNQPQHF. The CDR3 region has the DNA TGCGCCAGCAGCCAAGACGCCCAGGGCAATCAGCCCCAGCATTTT.

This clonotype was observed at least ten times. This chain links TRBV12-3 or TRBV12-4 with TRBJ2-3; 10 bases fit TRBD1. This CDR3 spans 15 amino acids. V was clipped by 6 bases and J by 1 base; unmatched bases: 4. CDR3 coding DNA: TGTGCCAGCAGCACCGGGACAGGGGGCACAGATACGCAGTATTTT. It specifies CASSTGTGGTDTQYF.

CDR3 region: CASSDWTSQETQYF. The CDR3 nucleotides read TGTGCCAGCAGTGACTGGACTTCTCAAGAGACCCAGTACTTC. The rearrangement uses TRBV2 and TRBJ2-5; D may be TRBD2 (5 bases). V shed 3 bases and J shed 2 bases, with 10 bases lying between them. The CDR3 runs to 14 residues. CDR1 is SNHLY, CDR2 FYNNEI, per germline.

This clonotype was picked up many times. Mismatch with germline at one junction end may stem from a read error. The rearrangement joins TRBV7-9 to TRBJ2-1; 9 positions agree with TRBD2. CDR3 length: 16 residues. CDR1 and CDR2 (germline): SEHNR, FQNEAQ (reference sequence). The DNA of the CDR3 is TGTGCCAGCAGCCCACCCTCGGCGGGGGGGCCTAATGGGCAGTTCTTC. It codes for CASSPPSAGGPNGQFF.

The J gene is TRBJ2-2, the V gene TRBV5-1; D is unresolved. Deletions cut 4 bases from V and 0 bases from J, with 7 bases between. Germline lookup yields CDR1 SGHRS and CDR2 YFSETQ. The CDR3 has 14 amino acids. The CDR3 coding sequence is TGCGCCAGCAGCAAGGGTTCGAACACCGGGGAGCTGTTTTTT. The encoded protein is CASSKGSNTGELFF. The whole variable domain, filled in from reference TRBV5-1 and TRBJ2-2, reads KAGVTQTPRYLIKTRGQQVTLSCSPISGHRSVSWYQQTPGQGLQFLFEYFSETQRNKGNFPGRFSGRQFSNSRSEMNVSTLELGDSALYLCASSKGSNTGELFFGEGSRLTVL.

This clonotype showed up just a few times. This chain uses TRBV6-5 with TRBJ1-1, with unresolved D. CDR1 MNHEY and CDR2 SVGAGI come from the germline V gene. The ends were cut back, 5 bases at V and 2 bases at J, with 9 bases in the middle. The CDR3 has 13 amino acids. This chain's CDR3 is CASSTIRNTEAFF. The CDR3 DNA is TGTGCCAGCAGTACCATAAGAAACACTGAAGCTTTCTTT.

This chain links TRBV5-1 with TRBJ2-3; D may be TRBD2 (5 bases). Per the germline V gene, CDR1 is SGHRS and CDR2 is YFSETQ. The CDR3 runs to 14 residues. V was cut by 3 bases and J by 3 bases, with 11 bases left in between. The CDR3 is CASSSRAGTDTQYF. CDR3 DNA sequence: TGCGCCAGCAGCTCGAGGGCGGGTACAGATACGCAGTATTTT.

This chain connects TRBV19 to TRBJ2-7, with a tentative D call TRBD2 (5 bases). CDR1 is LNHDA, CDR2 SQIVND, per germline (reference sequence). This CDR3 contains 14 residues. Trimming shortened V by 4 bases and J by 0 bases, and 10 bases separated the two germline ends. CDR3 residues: CASSSGWSSYEQYF. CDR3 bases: TGTGCCAGTAGTAGCGGGTGGAGCTCCTACGAGCAGTACTTC.

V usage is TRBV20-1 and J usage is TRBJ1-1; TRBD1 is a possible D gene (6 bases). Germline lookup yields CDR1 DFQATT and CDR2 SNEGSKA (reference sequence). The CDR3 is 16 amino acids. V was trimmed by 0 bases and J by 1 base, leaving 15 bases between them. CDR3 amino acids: CSARDARTAENTEAFF. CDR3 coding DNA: TGCAGTGCTAGAGATGCTCGGACAGCCGAGAACACTGAAGCTTTCTTT.